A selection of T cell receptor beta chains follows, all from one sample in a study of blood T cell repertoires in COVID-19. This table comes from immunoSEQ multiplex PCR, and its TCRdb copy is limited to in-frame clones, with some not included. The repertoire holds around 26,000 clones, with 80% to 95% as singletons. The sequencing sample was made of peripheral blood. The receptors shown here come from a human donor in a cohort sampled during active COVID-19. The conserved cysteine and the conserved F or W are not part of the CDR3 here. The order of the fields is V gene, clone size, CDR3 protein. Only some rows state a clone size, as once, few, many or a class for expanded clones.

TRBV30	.	AWSGVAGRSHEQY
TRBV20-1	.	SASLGDEQY
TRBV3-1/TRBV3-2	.	ASSHISYEQY
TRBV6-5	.	ASSLGLADTYEQY
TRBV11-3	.	ASSLLAGGSREQY
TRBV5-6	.	ASTQGSYNSPLH
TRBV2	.	ASRPGSNQPQH
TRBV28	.	ASSFPQGARGNEQF
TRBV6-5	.	ASSGQGGWTGELF
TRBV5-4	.	ASSLSGAGTEAF
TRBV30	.	AWRLVPGELF
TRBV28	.	ASGRDIQY
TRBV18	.	ASSPVLRTEAF
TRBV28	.	ASSFSGNQPQH
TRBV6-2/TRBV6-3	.	ASSSRQGSGNTIY
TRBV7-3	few	ASRTPTPTNTGELF
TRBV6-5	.	ASSYSMSDYEQY
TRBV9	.	ASSVGTGRRSGANVLT
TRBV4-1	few	ASSYRTGMNTEAF
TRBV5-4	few	ASSLLAGGSYEQY
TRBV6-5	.	ASSYSGIGANVLT
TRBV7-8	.	ASSLLGTPYGYT
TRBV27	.	ASFTGTGSYEQY
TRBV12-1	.	ASSLTQGTRLNQPQH
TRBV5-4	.	ASGTSVNTGELF
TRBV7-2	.	ASSINPLIRSGSNQPQH
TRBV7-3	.	ASSPTTSKAQY
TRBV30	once	AWSPGTTEAF
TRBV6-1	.	ASSEGPGQNSYNEQF
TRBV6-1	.	ASSEAGTRGLEQY
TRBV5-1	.	ASSLVGGMSDEQF
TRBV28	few	ASSSLKGQSGNTIY
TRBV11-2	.	ASSLDGTGGHEQY
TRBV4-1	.	ASSQNPSLLVGSFEQY
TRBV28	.	ASNRDTDRGYT
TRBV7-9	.	ASSLEGSNEQF
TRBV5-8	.	ASSGTGWSNQPQH
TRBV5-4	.	ASSADPGYEQY
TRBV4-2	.	ASSQAGGQPNYGYT
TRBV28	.	ASSYIGQGGNSPLH
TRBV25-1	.	ASSGGLWAYNEQF
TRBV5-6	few	ASSLYLGQGGEAF
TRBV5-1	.	ASSLETSPPDTQY
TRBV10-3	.	ATGGTYEQY
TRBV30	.	AWNLAQGNAEAF
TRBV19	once	ASSIQGSGGYT
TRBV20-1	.	SARGGGYT
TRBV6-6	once	ASSGTGNYGYT
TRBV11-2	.	ASSLERAESYEQY
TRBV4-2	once	ASSQELAENTGELF
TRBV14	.	ASSQDQVSYEQY